This TCR beta chain derives from a study of sequential checkpoint blockade in melanoma. As for the study in general: Maintenance nivolumab came after either treatment sequence.

The CDR3 loop spans 14 amino acids. Germline lookup yields CDR1 SEHNR and CDR2 FQNEAQ (reference sequence). V shed 0 bases and J 8 bases; nucleotides not matched to a gene: 6. On this clone: The CDR3 ends on some other residue instead of the conserved phenylalanine or tryptophan, so this is likely a read error.

The data were produced by immunoSEQ multiplex PCR, yet TCRdb's version contains in-frame clones alone and is incomplete. This sample has fewer than 45,000 clones; roughly 90% occur once, and the top ten carry approximately 12%. As to treatment: randomized to nivolumab then ipilimumab (arm A) or the reverse (arm B). Sorted cells were live CD3+CD8+, lacking CD19 and CD56, from PBMCs. This clonotype originated in a human donor with melanoma. Sequences were derived from CD8+ T cells sorted from blood (inferred from file names), sampled from a patient given nivolumab and ipilimumab in sequence. This chain links TRBV7-9 with TRBJ1-2; 7 bases map to TRBD1. The CDR3 is CASSLADRVGGYTL. The CDR3, as DNA: TGTGCCAGCAGCTTAGCAGACAGGGTTGGAGGCTACACCCTC.